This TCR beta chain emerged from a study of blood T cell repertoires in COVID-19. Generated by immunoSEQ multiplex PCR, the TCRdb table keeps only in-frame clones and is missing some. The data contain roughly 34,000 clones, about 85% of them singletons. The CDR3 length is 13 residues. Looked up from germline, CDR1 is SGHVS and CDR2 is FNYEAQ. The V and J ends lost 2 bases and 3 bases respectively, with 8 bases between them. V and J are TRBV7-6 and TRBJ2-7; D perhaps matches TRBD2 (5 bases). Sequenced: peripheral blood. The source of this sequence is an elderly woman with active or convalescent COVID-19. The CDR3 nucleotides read TGTGCCAGCAGCTTAAAAGAGGGCTACGAGCAGTACTTC. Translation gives CASSLKEGYEQYF.